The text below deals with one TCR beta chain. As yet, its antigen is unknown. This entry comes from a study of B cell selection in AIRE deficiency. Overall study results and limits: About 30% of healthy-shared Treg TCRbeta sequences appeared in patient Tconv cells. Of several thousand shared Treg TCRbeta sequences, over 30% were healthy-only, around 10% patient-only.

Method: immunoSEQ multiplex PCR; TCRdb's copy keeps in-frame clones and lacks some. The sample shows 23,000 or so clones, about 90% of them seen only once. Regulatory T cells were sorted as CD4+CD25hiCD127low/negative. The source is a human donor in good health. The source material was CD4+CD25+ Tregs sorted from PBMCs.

The CDR3 loop reads CASSLLSSGTDTQYF. As DNA, the CDR3 is TGCGCCAGCAGCTTGCTGTCTAGCGGCACAGATACGCAGTATTTT. The rearrangement uses TRBV5-1 and TRBJ2-3; the D gene is possibly TRBD2 (6 bases). Trimming left V 1 base short and J 1 base short, with 10 bases between. Germline V CDR1 and CDR2: SGHRS, YFSETQ. CDR3 length: 15 residues. The full variable domain, completed using reference TRBV5-1 and TRBJ2-3, is KAGVTQTPRYLIKTRGQQVTLSCSPISGHRSVSWYQQTPGQGLQFLFEYFSETQRNKGNFPGRFSGRQFSNSRSEMNVSTLELGDSALYLCASSLLSSGTDTQYFGPGTRLTVL.